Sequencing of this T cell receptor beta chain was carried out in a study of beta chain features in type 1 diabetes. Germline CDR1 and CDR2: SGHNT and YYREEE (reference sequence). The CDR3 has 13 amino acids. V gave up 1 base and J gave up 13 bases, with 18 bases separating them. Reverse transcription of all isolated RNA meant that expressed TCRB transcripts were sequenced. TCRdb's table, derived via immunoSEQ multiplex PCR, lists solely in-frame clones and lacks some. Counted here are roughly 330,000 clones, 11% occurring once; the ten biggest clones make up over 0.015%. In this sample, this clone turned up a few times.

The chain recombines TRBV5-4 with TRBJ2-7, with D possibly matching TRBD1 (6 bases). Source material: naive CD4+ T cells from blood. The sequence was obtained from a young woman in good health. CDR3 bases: TGTGCCAGCAGCTTGATAGATGGTGGACAGCCATACTTC. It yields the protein CASSLIDGGQPYF. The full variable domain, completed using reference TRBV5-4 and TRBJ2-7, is ETGVTQSPTHLIKTRGQQVTLRCSSQSGHNTVSWYQQALGQGPQFIFQYYREEENGRGNFPPRFSGLQFPNYSSELNVNALELDDSALYLCASSLIDGGQPYFGPGTRLTVT.